This T cell receptor beta chain was captured by sequencing in a study of beta chain features in type 1 diabetes. General study results and limits: In these data, an HLA type influence on TCRB rearrangement remained unresolved.

Blood was drawn once from each donor into heparinised tubes. The draws averaged roughly 120 mL. In regard to this clone: What it binds is not known.

V was clipped by 5 bases and J by 2 bases, with 12 bases between them. In germline, CDR1 is SEHNR, CDR2 FQNEAQ (reference sequence). The CDR3 spans 14 residues. Sequencing targeted expressed TCRB transcripts, as all isolated RNA had been reverse transcribed. Clones were sequenced by immunoSEQ multiplex PCR, and TCRdb holds only the in-frame ones, with some missing. The table lists roughly 150,000 clones, approximately 8.1% of them singletons. The sequenced material came from central memory CD4+ T cells from blood. This TCR was recovered from a man aged 18 to 29 in good health. The chain employs TRBV7-9 and TRBJ1-2, with no clear D. As DNA, the CDR3 is TGTGCCAGCAGCGCCGAGGGAGGCAACTATGGCTACACCTTC. Translating gives CASSAEGGNYGYTF.